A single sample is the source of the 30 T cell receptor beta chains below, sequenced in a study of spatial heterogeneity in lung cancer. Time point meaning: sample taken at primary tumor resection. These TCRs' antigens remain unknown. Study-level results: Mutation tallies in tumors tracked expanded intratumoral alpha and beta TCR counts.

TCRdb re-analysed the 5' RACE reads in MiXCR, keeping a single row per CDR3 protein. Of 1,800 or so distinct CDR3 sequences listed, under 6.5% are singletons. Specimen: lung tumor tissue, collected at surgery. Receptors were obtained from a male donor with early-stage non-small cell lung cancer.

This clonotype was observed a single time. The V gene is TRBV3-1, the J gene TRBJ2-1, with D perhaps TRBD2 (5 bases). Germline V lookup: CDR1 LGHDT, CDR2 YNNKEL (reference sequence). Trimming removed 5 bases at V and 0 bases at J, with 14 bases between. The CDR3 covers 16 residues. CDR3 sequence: CASSWSGTSSYNEQFF. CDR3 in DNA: TGTGCCAGCAGCTGGTCGGGAACCAGCTCCTACAATGAGCAGTTCTTC.

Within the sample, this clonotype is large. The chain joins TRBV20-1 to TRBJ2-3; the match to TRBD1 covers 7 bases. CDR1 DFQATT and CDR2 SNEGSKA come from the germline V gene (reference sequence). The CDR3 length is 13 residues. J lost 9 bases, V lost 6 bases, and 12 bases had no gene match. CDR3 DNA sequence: TGCAGTGCCGGGACAGCCATCCTCAAGACGCAGTATTTT. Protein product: CSAGTAILKTQYF.

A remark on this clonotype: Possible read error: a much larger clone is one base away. CDR3 in amino acids: CASSPRQGVSDTQYF. CDR3 nucleotide sequence: TGTGCCAGCAGTCCGCGACAGGGAGTATCAGATACGCAGTATTTT. J is TRBJ2-3 and V is TRBV6-5; 7 bases agree with TRBD1. From germline, CDR1 is MNHEY and CDR2 SVGAGI. The CDR3 runs to 15 residues. V was clipped by 5 bases and J by 4 bases; unmatched bases: 9.

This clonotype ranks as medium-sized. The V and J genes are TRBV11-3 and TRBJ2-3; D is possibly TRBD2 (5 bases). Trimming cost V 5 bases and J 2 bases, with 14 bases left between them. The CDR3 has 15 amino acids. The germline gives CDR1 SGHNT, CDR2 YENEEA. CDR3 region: CASSQYSENTDTQYF. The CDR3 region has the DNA TGTGCCAGCAGCCAGTATAGCGAAAACACAGATACGCAGTATTTT.

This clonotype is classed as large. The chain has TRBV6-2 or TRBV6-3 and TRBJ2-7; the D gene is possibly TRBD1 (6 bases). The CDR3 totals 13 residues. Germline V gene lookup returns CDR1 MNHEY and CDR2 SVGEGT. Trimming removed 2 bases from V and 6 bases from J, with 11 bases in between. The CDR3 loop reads CASSYNAGAEQYF. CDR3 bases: TGTGCCAGCAGTTACAATGCAGGGGCCGAGCAGTACTTC.

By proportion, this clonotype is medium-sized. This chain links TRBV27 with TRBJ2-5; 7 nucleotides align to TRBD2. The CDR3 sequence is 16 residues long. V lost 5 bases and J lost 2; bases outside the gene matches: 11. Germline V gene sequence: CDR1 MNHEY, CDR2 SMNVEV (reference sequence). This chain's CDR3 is CASSHQTGTIQETQYF. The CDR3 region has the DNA TGTGCCAGCAGTCACCAAACGGGGACTATTCAAGAGACCCAGTACTTC.

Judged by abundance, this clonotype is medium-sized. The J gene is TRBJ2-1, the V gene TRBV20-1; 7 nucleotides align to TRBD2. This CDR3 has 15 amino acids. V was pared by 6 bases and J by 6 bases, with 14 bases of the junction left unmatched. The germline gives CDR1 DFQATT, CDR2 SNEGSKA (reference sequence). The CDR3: CSAVAGLAEINEQFF. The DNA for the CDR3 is TGCAGTGCCGTTGCCGGGCTAGCGGAAATCAATGAGCAGTTCTTC.

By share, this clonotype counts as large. CDR3 loop: CASSSVLENYEQYF. Written as DNA, the CDR3 is TGTGCCAGCAGTTCCGTCCTAGAGAACTACGAGCAGTACTTC. V gene TRBV27 combines with J gene TRBJ2-7; no reliable D call. CDR3 length: 14 residues. The germline CDR1 and CDR2 sequences are MNHEY and SMNVEV (reference sequence). Trimming stripped 4 bases from V and 3 bases from J, with 13 bases between.

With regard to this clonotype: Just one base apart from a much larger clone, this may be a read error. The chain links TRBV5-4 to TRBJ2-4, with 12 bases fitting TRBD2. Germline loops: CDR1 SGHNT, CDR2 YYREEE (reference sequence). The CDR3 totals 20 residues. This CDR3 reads CASSLGLAGLGGLAKNVQYF. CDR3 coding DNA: TGTGCCAGCAGCCTGGGACTAGCGGGCTTAGGGGGTCTAGCCAAAAACGTTCAGTACTTC.

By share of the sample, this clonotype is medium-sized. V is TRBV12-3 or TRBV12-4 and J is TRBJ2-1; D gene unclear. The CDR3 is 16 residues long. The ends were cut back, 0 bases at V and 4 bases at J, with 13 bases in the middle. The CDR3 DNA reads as TGTGCCAGCAGTTTAGCGCGCAGGACCTCATACAATGAGCAGTTCTTC. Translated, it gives CASSLARRTSYNEQFF.

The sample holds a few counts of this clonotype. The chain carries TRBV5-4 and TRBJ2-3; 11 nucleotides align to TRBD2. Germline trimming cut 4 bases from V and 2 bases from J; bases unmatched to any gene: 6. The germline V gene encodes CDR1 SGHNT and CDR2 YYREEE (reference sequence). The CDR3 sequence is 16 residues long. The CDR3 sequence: CASSPGTSGNTDTQYF. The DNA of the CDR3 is TGTGCCAGCAGCCCCGGGACTAGCGGAAACACAGATACGCAGTATTTT.

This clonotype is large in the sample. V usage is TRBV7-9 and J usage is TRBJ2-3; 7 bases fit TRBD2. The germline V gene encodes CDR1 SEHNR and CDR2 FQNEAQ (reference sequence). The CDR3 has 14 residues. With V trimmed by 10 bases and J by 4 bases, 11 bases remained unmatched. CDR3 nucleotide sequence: TGTGCCACCGAGCGGGGTCTTACCTCAGATACGCAGTATTTT. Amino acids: CATERGLTSDTQYF.

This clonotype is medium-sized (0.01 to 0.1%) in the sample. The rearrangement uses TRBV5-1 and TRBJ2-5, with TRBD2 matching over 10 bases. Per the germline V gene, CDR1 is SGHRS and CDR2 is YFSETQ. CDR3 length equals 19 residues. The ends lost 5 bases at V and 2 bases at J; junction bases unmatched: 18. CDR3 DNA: TGCGCCAGCAGACACGGACTTCGCCAGCGGGAGGGCCGGCAAGAGACCCAGTACTTC. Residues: CASRHGLRQREGRQETQYF.

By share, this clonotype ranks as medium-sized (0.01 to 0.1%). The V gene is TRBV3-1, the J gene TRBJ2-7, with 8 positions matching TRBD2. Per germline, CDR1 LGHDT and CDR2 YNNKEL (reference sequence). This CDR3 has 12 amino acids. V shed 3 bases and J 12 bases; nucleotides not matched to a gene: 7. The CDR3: CASSQARLALYF. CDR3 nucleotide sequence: TGTGCCAGCAGCCAGGCCCGACTAGCGCTGTACTTC.

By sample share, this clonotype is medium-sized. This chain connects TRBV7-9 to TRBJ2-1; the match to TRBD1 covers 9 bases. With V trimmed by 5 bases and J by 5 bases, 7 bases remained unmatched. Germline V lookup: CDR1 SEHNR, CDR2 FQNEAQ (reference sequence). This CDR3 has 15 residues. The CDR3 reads CASSLSQGADNEQFF. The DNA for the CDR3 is TGTGCCAGCAGCCTATCACAGGGGGCGGACAATGAGCAGTTCTTC.

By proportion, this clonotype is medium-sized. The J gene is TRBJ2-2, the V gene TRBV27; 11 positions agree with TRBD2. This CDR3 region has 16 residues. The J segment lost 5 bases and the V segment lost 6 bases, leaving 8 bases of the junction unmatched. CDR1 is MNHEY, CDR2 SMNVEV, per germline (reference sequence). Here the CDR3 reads CASSVLAGDRTGELFF. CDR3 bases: TGTGCCAGCAGCGTACTAGCGGGAGATCGGACCGGGGAGCTGTTTTTT.

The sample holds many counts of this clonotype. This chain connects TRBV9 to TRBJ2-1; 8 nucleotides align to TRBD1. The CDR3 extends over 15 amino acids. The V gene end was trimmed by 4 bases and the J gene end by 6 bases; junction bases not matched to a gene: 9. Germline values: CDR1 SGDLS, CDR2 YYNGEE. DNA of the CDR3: TGTGCCAGCAGCCAGGGGGCAGGGGTCCGCAATGAGCAGTTCTTC. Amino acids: CASSQGAGVRNEQFF.

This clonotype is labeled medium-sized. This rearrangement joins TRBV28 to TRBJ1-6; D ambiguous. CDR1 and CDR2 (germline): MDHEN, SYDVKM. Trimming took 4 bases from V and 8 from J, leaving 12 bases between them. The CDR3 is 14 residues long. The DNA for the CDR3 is TGTGCCAGCAGTTCCCCGGGCAGCTATTCACCCCTCCACTTT. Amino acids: CASSSPGSYSPLHF.

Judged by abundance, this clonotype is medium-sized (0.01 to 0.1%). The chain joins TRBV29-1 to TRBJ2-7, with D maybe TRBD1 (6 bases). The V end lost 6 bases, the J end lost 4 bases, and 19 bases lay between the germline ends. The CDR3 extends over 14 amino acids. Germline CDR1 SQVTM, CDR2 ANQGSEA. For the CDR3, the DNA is TGCAGCGTCGTGTTCTCCGACAGGATTTACGAGCAGTACTTC. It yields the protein CSVVFSDRIYEQYF.

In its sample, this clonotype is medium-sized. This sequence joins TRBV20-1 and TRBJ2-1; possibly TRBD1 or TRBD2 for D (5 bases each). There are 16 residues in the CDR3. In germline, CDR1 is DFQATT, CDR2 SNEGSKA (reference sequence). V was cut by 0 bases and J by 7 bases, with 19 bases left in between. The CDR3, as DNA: TGCAGTGCTAGAGATGAAGCGGCAGGGAAAATTAATGAGCAGTTCTTC. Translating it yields CSARDEAAGKINEQFF.

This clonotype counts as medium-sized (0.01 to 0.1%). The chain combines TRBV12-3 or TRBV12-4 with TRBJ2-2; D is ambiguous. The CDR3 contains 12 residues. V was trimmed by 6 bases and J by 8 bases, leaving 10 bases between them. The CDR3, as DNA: TGTGCCAGCAGGGGCCGGGTTGGGGAGCTGTTTTTT. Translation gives CASRGRVGELFF.

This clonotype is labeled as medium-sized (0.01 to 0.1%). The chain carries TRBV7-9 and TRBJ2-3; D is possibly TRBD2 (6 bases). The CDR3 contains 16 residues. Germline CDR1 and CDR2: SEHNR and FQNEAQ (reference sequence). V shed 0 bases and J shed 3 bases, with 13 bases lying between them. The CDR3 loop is CASSLAGLSGTDTQYF. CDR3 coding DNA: TGTGCCAGCAGCTTAGCGGGACTGTCTGGGACAGATACGCAGTATTTT.

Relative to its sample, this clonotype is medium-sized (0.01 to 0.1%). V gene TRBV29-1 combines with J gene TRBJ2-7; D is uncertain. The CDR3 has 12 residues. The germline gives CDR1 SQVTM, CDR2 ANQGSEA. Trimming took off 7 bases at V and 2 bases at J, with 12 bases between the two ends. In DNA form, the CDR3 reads TGCAGCGCGACGGACGGAGCCTACGAGCAGTACTTC. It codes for CSATDGAYEQYF.

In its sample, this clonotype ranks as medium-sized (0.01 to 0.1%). The CDR3 DNA sequence: TGTGCCAGCAGCCAAATGGCGGGACAGGGTTCTCACGAGCAGTACTTC. Translating gives CASSQMAGQGSHEQYF. The chain uses TRBV4-2 and TRBJ2-7; 9 positions match TRBD1. Losses at the gene ends were 2 bases for V and 5 bases for J; bases not matched to a gene: 10. Germline lookup yields CDR1 LGHNA and CDR2 YNFKEQ. CDR3 length equals 16 residues.

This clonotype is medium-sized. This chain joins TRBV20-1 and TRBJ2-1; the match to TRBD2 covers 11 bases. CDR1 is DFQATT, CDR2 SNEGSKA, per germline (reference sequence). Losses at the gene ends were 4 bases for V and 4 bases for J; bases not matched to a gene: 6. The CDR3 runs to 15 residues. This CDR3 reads CSAIDSGREYNEQFF. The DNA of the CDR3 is TGCAGTGCTATTGATAGCGGGAGGGAGTACAATGAGCAGTTCTTC.

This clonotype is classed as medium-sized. CDR3: CASSPRQGIHEQYF. Written as DNA, the CDR3 is TGTGCCAGCAGCCCCCGACAGGGAATACACGAGCAGTACTTC. The chain uses TRBV7-2 and TRBJ2-7, with 7 bases identical to TRBD1. Germline V gives CDR1 SGHTA, CDR2 FQGNSA. J lost 5 bases, V lost 5 bases, and 9 bases had no gene match. The CDR3 is 14 amino acids.

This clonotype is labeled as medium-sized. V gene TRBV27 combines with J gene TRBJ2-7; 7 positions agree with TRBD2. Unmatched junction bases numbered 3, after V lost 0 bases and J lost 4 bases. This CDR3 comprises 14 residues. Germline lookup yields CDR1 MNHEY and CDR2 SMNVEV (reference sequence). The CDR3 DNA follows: TGTGCCAGCAGTTTATCGCCTAGCGGATACGAGCAGTACTTC. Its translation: CASSLSPSGYEQYF.

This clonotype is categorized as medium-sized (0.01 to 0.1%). CDR3: CASSPRTAGTDTQYF. The CDR3 bases are TGTGCCAGCAGCCCAAGGACTGCCGGCACAGATACGCAGTATTTT. This chain links TRBV7-2 with TRBJ2-3, with a tentative D call TRBD2 (5 bases). Germline V gives CDR1 SGHTA, CDR2 FQGNSA. Between the trimmed V and J ends, which lost 5 bases and 1 base, there was a span of 13 bases. The CDR3 consists of 15 residues.

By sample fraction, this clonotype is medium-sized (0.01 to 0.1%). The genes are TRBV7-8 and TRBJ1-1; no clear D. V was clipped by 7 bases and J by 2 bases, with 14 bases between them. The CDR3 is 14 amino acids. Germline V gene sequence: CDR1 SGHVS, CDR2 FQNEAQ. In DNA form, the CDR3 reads TGTGCCAGCACCTTCGCCGGGATTAACACTGAAGCTTTCTTT. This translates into CASTFAGINTEAFF.

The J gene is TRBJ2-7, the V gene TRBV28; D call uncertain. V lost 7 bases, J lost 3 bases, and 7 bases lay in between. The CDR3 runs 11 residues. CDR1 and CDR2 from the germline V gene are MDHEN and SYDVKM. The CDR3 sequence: CASIQDYEQYF. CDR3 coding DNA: TGTGCCAGCATTCAGGACTACGAGCAGTACTTC.